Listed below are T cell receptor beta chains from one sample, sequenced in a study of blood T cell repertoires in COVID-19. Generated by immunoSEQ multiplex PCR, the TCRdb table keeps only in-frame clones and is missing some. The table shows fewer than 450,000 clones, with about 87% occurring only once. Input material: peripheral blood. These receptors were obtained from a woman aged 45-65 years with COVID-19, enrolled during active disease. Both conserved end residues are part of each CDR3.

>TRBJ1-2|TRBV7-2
CASSLGPVSYGYTF
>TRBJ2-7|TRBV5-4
CASSFQGPYEQYF
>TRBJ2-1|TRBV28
CASSLALSSYNEQFF
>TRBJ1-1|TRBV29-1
CSAPQGANTEAFF
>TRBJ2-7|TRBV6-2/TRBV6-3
CASSYRQGVHEQYF
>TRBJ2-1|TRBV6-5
CASSYSNRGNEQFF
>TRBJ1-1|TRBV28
CASSLVEGAEAFF
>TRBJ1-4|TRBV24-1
CATSRFDAASNEKLFF
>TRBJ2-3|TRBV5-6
CASSRWGGRGAISTDTQYF
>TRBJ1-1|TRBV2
CASRTNIDTEAFF
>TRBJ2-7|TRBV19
CASSIPRGGSYEQYF
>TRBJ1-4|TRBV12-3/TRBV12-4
CASSLNRREKLFF
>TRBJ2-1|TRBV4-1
CASSPRQGWDNEQFF
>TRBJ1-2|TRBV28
CASSPYEGGNGYTF
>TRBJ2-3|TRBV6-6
CASSHGLAENTQYF
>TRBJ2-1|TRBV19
CASTAGGGRNEQFF
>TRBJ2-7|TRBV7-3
CASSSRHGSYEQYF
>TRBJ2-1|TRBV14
CASSHFLVGHPSYNEQFF
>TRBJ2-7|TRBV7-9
CASSFTTGPREFEQYF